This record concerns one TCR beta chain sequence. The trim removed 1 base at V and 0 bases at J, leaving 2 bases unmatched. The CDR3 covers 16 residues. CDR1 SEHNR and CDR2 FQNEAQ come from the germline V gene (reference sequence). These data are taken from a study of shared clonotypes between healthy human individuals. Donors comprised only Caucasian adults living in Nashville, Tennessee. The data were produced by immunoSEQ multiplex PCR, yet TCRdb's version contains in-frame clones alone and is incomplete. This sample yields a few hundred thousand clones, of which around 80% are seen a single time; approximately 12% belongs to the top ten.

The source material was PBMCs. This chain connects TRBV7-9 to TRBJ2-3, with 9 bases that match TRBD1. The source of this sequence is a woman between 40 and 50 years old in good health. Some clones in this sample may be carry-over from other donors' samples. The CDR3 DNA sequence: TGTGCCAGCAGCTTAGGGGACAGGGTTAGCACAGATACGCAGTATTTT. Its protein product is CASSLGDRVSTDTQYF.